This TCR beta chain was captured by sequencing in a study of blood T cell repertoires in COVID-19. Sequenced by immunoSEQ multiplex PCR; TCRdb stores in-frame clones only, minus some. The table shows some 220,000 clones, with 84% occurring only once. Germline CDR1 reads SEHNR; CDR2 reads FQNEAQ (reference sequence). The CDR3 sequence is 12 residues long. The junction had 7 bases not matched to a gene; V was cut back by 5 bases and J by 11 bases. The sample consisted of peripheral blood. The receptor's source is a woman of 80 years or more with active or convalescent COVID-19. This sequence joins TRBV7-9 and TRBJ2-3; 7 positions match TRBD2. The CDR3 bases are TGTGCCAGCAGCCCACCTGGCGGGGGGCAGTATTTT. This gives the protein CASSPPGGGQYF.